Below, 23 T cell receptor beta chains from the same sample are listed, as sequenced in a study of cytomegalovirus exposure and HLA in healthy donors. The PCR made use of 60 Vbeta and 13 Jbeta primers. Some clones are missing from TCRdb's copy, which holds only in-frame ones; the method was immunoSEQ multiplex PCR. The table includes about 160,000 clones, roughly four fifths detected once. The sample comprised PBMCs. These receptors all come from a woman in her 50s in good health and CMV-seropositive.

This chain uses TRBV5-1 with TRBJ2-7; 7 nucleotides agree with TRBD2. CDR1 is SGHRS and CDR2 is YFSETQ in the germline V gene. The CDR3 length is 16 residues. Trimming cost V 4 bases and J 1 base; bases outside gene matches: 11. CDR3 nucleotide sequence: TGCGCCAGCAGCGGAGAGCGGGGTAGGTCTTCCTACGAGCAGTACTTC. This translates into CASSGERGRSSYEQYF.

This clone has a single count. The chain joins TRBV6-5 to TRBJ1-2; 8 bases line up with TRBD1. The CDR3 length is 15 residues. Germline V gives CDR1 MNHEY, CDR2 SVGAGI. Trimming removed 7 bases from V and 0 bases from J; junction bases left unmatched: 7. CDR3 protein: CASTHGGQANYGYTF. CDR3 in DNA: TGTGCCAGCACCCATGGGGGACAGGCTAACTATGGCTACACCTTC.

The CDR3 loop reads CASSIQGIPYNEQFF. CDR3 DNA sequence: TGTGCCAGTAGTATTCAGGGAATTCCCTACAATGAGCAGTTCTTC. J is TRBJ2-1 and V is TRBV19; possibly TRBD1 for D (5 bases). V lost 3 bases and J 2 bases, leaving 11 bases between the germline ends. CDR1 LNHDA and CDR2 SQIVND come from the germline V gene (reference sequence). CDR3 length equals 15 residues.

The genes are TRBV5-8 and TRBJ1-2, with D possibly matching TRBD1 (5 bases). This CDR3 spans 14 amino acids. The V end was cut by 6 bases, the J end by 3 bases, with 15 bases between. Per germline, CDR1 SGHTS and CDR2 YDEGEE. CDR3 loop: CASIALGGDYGYTF. The CDR3 nucleotides read TGTGCCAGCATCGCCTTGGGGGGGGACTATGGCTACACCTTC.

This chain joins TRBV28 and TRBJ1-6; D unresolved. V shed 5 bases and J shed 10 bases, with 24 bases lying between them. This CDR3 has 17 residues. Germline values: CDR1 MDHEN, CDR2 SYDVKM. For the CDR3, the DNA is TGTGCCAGCAGTGAGTGGGGAGGTCACGGTCGAGGATCACCCCTCCACTTT. It translates to CASSEWGGHGRGSPLHF. The whole variable domain, filled in from reference TRBV28 and TRBJ1-6, reads DVKVTQSSRYLVKRTGEKVFLECVQDMDHENMFWYRQDPGLGLRLIYFSYDVKMKEKGDIPEGYSVSREKKERFSLILESASTNQTSMYLCASSEWGGHGRGSPLHFGNGTRLTVT.

The rearrangement links TRBV4-1 to TRBJ1-5; TRBD1 is a possible D gene (5 bases). There are 15 residues in the CDR3. Trimming left V 1 base short and J 7 bases short, with 14 bases between. Germline loops: CDR1 MGHRA, CDR2 YSYEKL. The CDR3 sequence: CASSQGITQGQPQHF. The DNA of the CDR3 is TGCGCCAGCAGCCAAGGAATCACGCAGGGACAGCCCCAGCATTTT.

The V gene is TRBV11-2, the J gene TRBJ1-1, with D possibly TRBD1 on 5 matching bases. This CDR3 contains 14 residues. V gave up 5 bases and J gave up 11 bases, with 21 bases separating them. Germline CDR1 reads SGHAT; CDR2 reads FQNNGV. In DNA, the CDR3 is TGTGCCAGCAGCCCACCTCAGGGAATTGCGCGGGCTTTCTTT. Amino acid sequence: CASSPPQGIARAFF.

The rearrangement uses TRBV30 and TRBJ1-3, with TRBD1 matching over 10 bases. The V gene's germline CDR1 is GTSNPN and CDR2 SVGIG (reference sequence). After removal of 0 bases from V and 4 bases from J, the junction contained 9 bases not matched to a gene. The CDR3 contains 17 residues. The CDR3 loop is CAWSVRGGTGDGNTIYF. CDR3 nucleotides: TGTGCCTGGAGTGTAAGGGGGGGGACAGGGGACGGAAACACCATATATTTT.

This rearrangement joins TRBV4-1 to TRBJ2-7; D may be TRBD1 (6 bases). The V end was cut by 4 bases, the J end by 0 bases, with 16 bases between. The CDR3 spans 16 residues. Germline CDR1 and CDR2: MGHRA and YSYEKL. The CDR3 reads CASSPSGQISSYEQYF. CDR3 DNA: TGCGCCAGCAGCCCAAGCGGACAGATTAGCTCCTACGAGCAGTACTTC.

The chain employs TRBV27 and TRBJ2-7; D unclear. In germline, CDR1 is MNHEY, CDR2 SMNVEV (reference sequence). V was pared by 4 bases and J by 1 base, with 11 bases between. The CDR3 length is 14 residues. The CDR3 reads CASSSARASYEQYF. DNA for the CDR3: TGTGCCAGCAGTTCTGCTAGAGCATCCTACGAGCAGTACTTC.

This clone was picked up one time. The chain uses TRBV28 and TRBJ1-5; D is uncertain. Per the germline V gene, CDR1 is MDHEN and CDR2 is SYDVKM. The CDR3 runs to 14 residues. The V end was cut by 4 bases, the J end by 6 bases, with 13 bases between. CDR3 in DNA: TGTGCCAGCAGTTACAGTGCTTGGGCTCAGCCCCAGCATTTT. It encodes CASSYSAWAQPQHF.

The chain uses TRBV6-5 and TRBJ2-6, with TRBD2 identical over 7 bases. The junction had 0 bases not matched to a gene; V was cut back by 5 bases and J by 2 bases. Germline CDR1 and CDR2: MNHEY and SVGAGI. CDR3 length: 14 residues. The CDR3 reads CASSAGAGANVLTF. CDR3 sequence (DNA): TGTGCCAGCAGTGCGGGAGCTGGGGCCAACGTCCTGACTTTC.

The chain couples TRBV18 to TRBJ1-2, with no clear D. The CDR3 runs to 14 residues. The germline V and J ends were trimmed by 0 bases and 9 bases, with 14 bases remaining between them. Per germline, CDR1 KGHSH and CDR2 LQKENI. CDR3 protein: CASSPPHLTMRYTF. DNA for the CDR3: TGTGCCAGCTCACCACCGCACCTAACTATGCGCTACACCTTC.

V and J are TRBV2 and TRBJ1-5; TRBD1 might be the D (5 bases). Germline V gene data show CDR1 as SNHLY and CDR2 as FYNNEI. V lost 5 bases and J lost 3, with 11 bases in between. The CDR3 totals 14 residues. CDR3 in DNA: TGTGCCAGCAGTTTCGACAGCTTCAATCAGCCCCAGCATTTT. This sequence encodes CASSFDSFNQPQHF.

CDR3 DNA: TGTGCCAGCATCGCTCCCGGGACACCCGTGGTGACGCAGTATTTT. Protein sequence: CASIAPGTPVVTQYF. The chain combines TRBV27 with TRBJ2-3, with D perhaps TRBD1 (6 bases). The germline V gene has CDR1 MNHEY and CDR2 SMNVEV (reference sequence). This CDR3 comprises 15 residues. With 7 bases removed from V and 9 bases from J, the gap between germline ends came to 23 bases.

This clone has a handful of counts. V usage is TRBV7-9 and J usage is TRBJ1-2; 10 bases match TRBD1. Germline V gene lookup returns CDR1 SEHNR and CDR2 FQNEAQ (reference sequence). The CDR3 covers 14 residues. The ends lost 5 bases at V and 8 bases at J; junction bases unmatched: 8. The DNA of the CDR3 is TGTGCCAGCAGCGTCCTCGGGACAGGGGTCGGCTACACCTTC. Translated: CASSVLGTGVGYTF.

The V call is TRBV4-2, the J call TRBJ2-1; TRBD2 matches 7 bases. Germline loops: CDR1 LGHNA, CDR2 YNFKEQ. V trimming: 3 bases; J trimming: 7 bases; junction bases outside the gene matches: 12. This CDR3 has 16 residues. The CDR3 reads CASSQLGGGTTNEQFF. DNA for the CDR3: TGTGCCAGCAGCCAGTTAGGCGGGGGTACCACGAATGAGCAGTTCTTC.

V usage is TRBV19 and J usage is TRBJ1-2, with D possibly TRBD1 on 5 matching bases. This CDR3 is built from 13 residues. Germline CDR1 LNHDA, CDR2 SQIVND (reference sequence). V lost 5 bases and J 2 bases, leaving 9 bases between the germline ends. In DNA form, the CDR3 reads TGTGCCAGTAGTTATGGGGCGAACTATGGCTACACCTTC. Its translation is CASSYGANYGYTF.

The CDR3 region is CASSVWESGGSTDTQYF. DNA of the CDR3: TGTGCCAGCAGCGTATGGGAAAGCGGGGGGAGCACAGATACGCAGTATTTT. The chain links TRBV7-8 to TRBJ2-3, with 9 bases fitting TRBD2. J was trimmed by 0 bases and V by 5 bases; bases with no gene match: 9. The CDR3 consists of 17 residues. Germline V gene sequence: CDR1 SGHVS, CDR2 FQNEAQ.

The count of this clone is one. The genes are TRBV29-1 and TRBJ2-5, with 12 nucleotides matching TRBD1. The DNA end is more similar to TRBJ2-7, so the J call may be wrong. CDR1 is SQVTM and CDR2 is ANQGSEA in the germline V gene. The length of the CDR3 is 16 residues. The CDR3 loop reads CSVKGGTGGINDEQYF. The CDR3 DNA follows: TGCAGCGTTAAGGGGGGGACAGGGGGCATCAACGACGAGCAGTACTTC.

This clone was seen a handful of times. The V call is TRBV5-1, the J call TRBJ2-1; TRBD2 aligns across 9 bases. Trimming cost V 5 bases and J 2 bases; bases outside gene matches: 8. The CDR3 is 16 amino acids. CDR1 SGHRS and CDR2 YFSETQ come from the germline V gene. CDR3 loop: CASRGLGTSPYNEQFF. DNA for the CDR3: TGCGCCAGCAGAGGCCTCGGGACTAGCCCCTACAATGAGCAGTTCTTC.

The sample holds a few counts of this clone. The rearrangement links TRBV5-1 to TRBJ1-3; D is undetermined. The germline CDR1 and CDR2 sequences are SGHRS and YFSETQ. V was shortened by 2 bases and J by 0 bases, with 3 bases between the two germline ends. This CDR3 contains 13 residues. CDR3 region: CASSFGSGNTIYF. CDR3 nucleotide sequence: TGCGCCAGCAGCTTCGGCTCTGGAAACACCATATATTTT.

CDR3 coding DNA: TGTGCCAGCGGACAGATGAACACTGAAGCTTTCTTT. Its protein is CASGQMNTEAFF. The J gene is TRBJ1-1, the V gene TRBV6-5; weak D call: TRBD1 (6 bases). CDR1 is MNHEY, CDR2 SVGAGI, per germline. The CDR3 sequence is 12 residues long. V was cut by 8 bases and J by 0 bases, with 7 bases left in between.